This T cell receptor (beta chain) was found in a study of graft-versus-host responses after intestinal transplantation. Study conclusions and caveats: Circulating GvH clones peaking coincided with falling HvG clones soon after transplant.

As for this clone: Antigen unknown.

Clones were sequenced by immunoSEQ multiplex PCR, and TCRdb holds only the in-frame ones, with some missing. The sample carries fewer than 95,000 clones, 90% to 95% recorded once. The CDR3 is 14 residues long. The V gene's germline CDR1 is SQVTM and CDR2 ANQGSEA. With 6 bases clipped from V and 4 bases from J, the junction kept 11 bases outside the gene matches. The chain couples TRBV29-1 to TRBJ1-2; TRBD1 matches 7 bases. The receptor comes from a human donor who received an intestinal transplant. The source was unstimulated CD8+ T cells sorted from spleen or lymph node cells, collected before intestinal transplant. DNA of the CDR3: TGCAGCGTCGATGCCCCTGGGACAGCCTATGGCTACACCTTC. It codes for CSVDAPGTAYGYTF. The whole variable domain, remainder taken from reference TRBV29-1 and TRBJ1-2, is SAVISQKPSRDICQRGTSLTIQCQVDSQVTMMFWYRQQPGQSLTLIATANQGSEATYESGFVIDKFPISRPNLTFSTLTVSNMSPEDSSIYLCSVDAPGTAYGYTFGSGTRLTVV.